This T cell receptor beta chain was obtained from a study of regulatory T cells in long-lasting Graves disease. Assembly of TCR beta libraries relied on iRepertoire HTBI primers together with Arm-PCR of CDR3 regions. TCRdb used MiXCR to reprocess the multiplex PCR reads, holding one entry per CDR3 protein. The sample yields more than 350,000 distinct CDR3 sequences, under 25% seen once. Trimming shortened V by 6 bases and J by 2 bases, and 10 bases separated the two germline ends. Germline-derived CDR1 and CDR2 are DFQATT and SNEGSKA (reference sequence). The CDR3 is made up of 13 amino acids. This clonotype was seen a handful of times. Sample time point: persistent/refractory GD, antithyroid drugs over 5 years with positive TRAb. PBMCs were the source of the RNA used for TCR sequencing.

Sequenced material: peripheral blood mononuclear cells (PBMCs), taken when the disease was refractory, from a patient treated with antithyroid drugs. This clonotype originated in a female donor with Graves disease. V and J are TRBV20-1 and TRBJ2-2; D perhaps matches TRBD1 (5 bases). CDR3 DNA sequence: TGCAGTGCCTTAACAGGAAACACCGGGGAGCTGTTTTTT. It specifies CSALTGNTGELFF.